This T cell receptor beta chain was sequenced for a study of control samples from healthy donors and cancer patients (dated by TCRdb to between 2020 and 2021). The CDR3 numbers 14 residues from cysteine through phenylalanine. Just CDR3 DNA is preserved here, 42 bases in frame from base 1. Trimming takes 3 bases from V and 0 bases from J, and the germline ends sit 8 bases apart. From a lookup of the germline V gene, CDR1 and CDR2 are SNHLY and FYNNEI. The library relied on the immunoSEQ multiplex PCR assay. TCRdb re-hosts the immuneACCESS table, in-frame sequences only. Its copies lack some clones; in the studies checked, an unresolved V gene accounts for under half of them, and the cause for the rest is not known. The sample profile shows approximately 60,000 clones; 90% of them were found once. The ten largest clones add up to 1% to 1.5% of the sample. Note on this clone: Its antigen remains unidentified. No qualities accompany the bases; no much larger clone lies one base away.

The sequence derives from a woman aged 50 to 65 with colorectal cancer. The specimen sequenced was PBMCs. The rearrangement combines TRBV2 with TRBJ1-1; the D gene lacks a confident call. CDR3 sequence: CASSERHLNTEAFF. The DNA sequence follows: TGTGCCAGCAGTGAGCGACACTTGAACACTGAAGCTTTCTTT.